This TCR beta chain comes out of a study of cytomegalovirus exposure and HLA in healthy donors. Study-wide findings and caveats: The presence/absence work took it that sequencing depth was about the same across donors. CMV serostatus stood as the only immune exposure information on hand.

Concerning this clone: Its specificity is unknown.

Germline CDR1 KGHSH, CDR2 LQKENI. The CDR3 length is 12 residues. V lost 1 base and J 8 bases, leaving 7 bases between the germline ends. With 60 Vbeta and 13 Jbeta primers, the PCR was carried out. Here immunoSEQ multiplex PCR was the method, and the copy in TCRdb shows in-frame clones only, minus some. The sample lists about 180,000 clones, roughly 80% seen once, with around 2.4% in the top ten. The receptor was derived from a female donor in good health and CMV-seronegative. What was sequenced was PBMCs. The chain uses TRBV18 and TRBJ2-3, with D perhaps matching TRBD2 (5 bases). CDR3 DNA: TGTGCCAGCTCACCACTCGAGGGTACGCAGTATTTT. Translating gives CASSPLEGTQYF.